Listed below are T cell receptor beta chains from one sample, sequenced in a study of blood T cell repertoires in COVID-19. The repertoire was sequenced with immunoSEQ multiplex PCR; TCRdb's copy has only in-frame clones and lacks some. The sample has approximately 220,000 clones, 84% seen once. The sequencing input was peripheral blood. The origin of the receptors is a woman aged 55-75 years with acute or convalescent COVID-19. CDR3s include the opening cysteine and the closing phenylalanine or tryptophan. The D gene is left open where the match is weak. The listing skips clone size in some rows; elsewhere it reads once, few, many or a size class.

D gene	clone size	V gene	J gene	CDR3 DNA	CDR3 protein
TRBD1	NA	TRBV7-2	TRBJ1-2	TGTGCCAGCAGCTTGGACAGGGGGGGGTATGGCTACACCTTC	CASSLDRGGYGYTF
NA	NA	TRBV19	TRBJ1-2	TGTGCCAGCCAAGACCTTTTGCAGGGTTTAAACTATGGCTACACCTTC	CASQDLLQGLNYGYTF
TRBD1	NA	TRBV5-4	TRBJ1-2	TGTGCCAGCAGCTTGGGGCCAGGGGGTGACCTATATGGCTACACCTTC	CASSLGPGGDLYGYTF
NA	NA	TRBV30	TRBJ2-1	TGTGCCTGGGGAGGGCAGGGGAAGAATGAGCAGTTCTTC	CAWGGQGKNEQFF
NA	NA	TRBV2	TRBJ1-2	TGTGCCAGCACTACGGGCAGGGTGGACTATGGCTACACCTTC	CASTTGRVDYGYTF
NA	NA	TRBV19	TRBJ1-4	TGTGCCAGTAGTATCAGCCCTCAGGTTTCCTATGAAAAACTGTTTTTT	CASSISPQVSYEKLFF
NA	NA	TRBV7-9	TRBJ1-1	TGTGCCAGCAGCTTAGAAGCAGGGGCTGCGGAAGCTTTCTTT	CASSLEAGAAEAFF
TRBD1	NA	TRBV3-1/TRBV3-2	TRBJ2-7	TGTGCCAGCAGCCGTAGACAGGGGCTCACCTACGAGCAGTACTTC	CASSRRQGLTYEQYF
NA	once	TRBV5-1	TRBJ2-7	TGCGCCAGCAGGCTGGAGGGAATCAGCGAGCAGTACTTC	CASRLEGISEQYF
NA	NA	TRBV7-2	TRBJ1-5	TGTGCCAGCAGCCCTGACAGTTTGAATCAGCCCCAGCATTTT	CASSPDSLNQPQHF
NA	NA	TRBV6-5	TRBJ2-1	TGTGCCAGCATGCAGGGGTCCTACAATGAGCAGTTCTTC	CASMQGSYNEQFF
TRBD1	NA	TRBV5-1	TRBJ1-6	TGCGCCAGCAGCTTGGAGGGGGCTTCCTATAATTCACCCCTCCACTTT	CASSLEGASYNSPLHF
TRBD2	NA	TRBV19	TRBJ2-3	TGTGCCACCGCCAAGGGAAACGGGGGGGGATATACGCAGTATTTT	CATAKGNGGGYTQYF
TRBD1	NA	TRBV2	TRBJ2-1	TGTGCCAGCAGCCGGGACAGGGGCCACAATGAGCAGTTCTTC	CASSRDRGHNEQFF
NA	NA	TRBV2	TRBJ2-3	TGTGCCAGCAGCGTACGCGGGGATACGCAGTATTTT	CASSVRGDTQYF
TRBD1	NA	TRBV5-6	TRBJ1-6	TGTGCCAGCAGCTATGGGACAGGATTAAATTCACCCCTCCACTTT	CASSYGTGLNSPLHF
TRBD2	NA	TRBV4-3	TRBJ2-7	TGCGCCAGCAGCCAAGGGACTAGCGAGCGTAGCTCCTACGAGCAGTACTTC	CASSQGTSERSSYEQYF
TRBD1	once	TRBV5-1	TRBJ1-1	TGCGCCACCGGCGAGGGGGCGCGGGGCACTGAAGCTTTCTTT	CATGEGARGTEAFF
NA	NA	TRBV29-1	TRBJ2-7	TGCAGCGTTGTATCTGGGCAGGGGGGCTACGAGCAGTACTTC	CSVVSGQGGYEQYF
NA	NA	TRBV9	TRBJ2-5	TGTGCCAGCAGCCCTAGACGGTCTCAAGAGACCCAGTACTTC	CASSPRRSQETQYF
NA	NA	TRBV4-2	TRBJ1-2	TGTGCCAGCAGCCAAGATCCCGGGACAAATGGGGGCTACGGCTACACCTTC	CASSQDPGTNGGYGYTF
NA	NA	TRBV18	TRBJ1-2	TGTGCCAGCTCACCATGGGAGTTCAGTGGCTACACCTTC	CASSPWEFSGYTF
TRBD1	few	TRBV15	TRBJ1-6	TGTGCCACCAGCAGAGGAGGGGACAGGGTAAAAGGGGGTATGAGACCCCTCCACTTT	CATSRGGDRVKGGMRPLHF
NA	NA	TRBV11-1	TRBJ1-3	TGTGCCAGCAGCCGACACCGTGGAAACACCATATATTTT	CASSRHRGNTIYF
NA	NA	TRBV7-9	TRBJ1-1	TGTGCCAGCAGCTTAAGGAATGACAACGAAGCTTTCTTT	CASSLRNDNEAFF
TRBD1	NA	TRBV10-3	TRBJ2-5	TGTGCCATCAGTGAGCAACAGGGGGCTCAAGAGACCCAGTACTTC	CAISEQQGAQETQYF
TRBD1	NA	TRBV7-2	TRBJ2-7	TGTGCCAGCAGCTTAACAGGGGGGAACGAGCAGTACTTC	CASSLTGGNEQYF
NA	NA	TRBV11-3	TRBJ2-3	TGTGCCAGCAGCCTCGTGGCGGGGGATACGCAGTATTTT	CASSLVAGDTQYF
NA	NA	TRBV9	TRBJ1-3	TGTGCCAGCAGCGTAGGGCCAGGAAACACCATATATTTT	CASSVGPGNTIYF
NA	NA	TRBV10-3	TRBJ1-5	TGTGCCAGCACCAGGGGTAGCAATCAGCCCCAGCATTTT	CASTRGSNQPQHF
NA	NA	TRBV30	TRBJ1-2	TGTGCCTGGAGTGTACTAGGAGGGAGAGGCTACACCTTC	CAWSVLGGRGYTF
NA	NA	TRBV13	TRBJ2-7	TGTGCCAGCAGCTTAACCGACAGCACCTACGAGCAGTACTTC	CASSLTDSTYEQYF
TRBD1	NA	TRBV12-3/TRBV12-4	TRBJ2-7	TGTGCCAGCAGGGGACAGGGGAAGCACGAGCAGTACTTC	CASRGQGKHEQYF
NA	NA	TRBV9	TRBJ2-7	TGTGCCAGCAGTACAGGAATCGAGCAGTACTTC	CASSTGIEQYF
NA	NA	TRBV4-1	TRBJ1-4	TGCGCCAGCAGCCTAGAGCCCCGGGGGGCGCGGGAAAAACTGTTTTTT	CASSLEPRGAREKLFF
TRBD1	NA	TRBV29-1	TRBJ2-3	TGCAGCGCCAGTGGACAGGGCCAGAATACGCAGTATTTT	CSASGQGQNTQYF
NA	NA	TRBV5-4	TRBJ1-1	TGTGCCAGCAGCCCACATAAGAACACTGAAGCTTTCTTT	CASSPHKNTEAFF
NA	NA	TRBV5-1	TRBJ1-2	TGCGCCAGCAGCCTCGACACGGGGGGCGTAAATGGCTACACCTTC	CASSLDTGGVNGYTF